The 26 T cell receptor beta chains below all came from one sample that was sequenced in a study of PD-1 blockade in classical Hodgkin lymphoma. Relapse after autologous stem cell transplantation occurred in every patient, and brentuximab vedotin exposure varied. Clones were sequenced by immunoSEQ multiplex PCR, and TCRdb holds only the in-frame ones, with some missing. The table lists about 13,000 clones, roughly 75% of them singletons. Specimen: peripheral blood mononuclear cells (PBMCs), collected at baseline. Every receptor here comes from a human donor with classical Hodgkin lymphoma.

The chain uses TRBV5-6 and TRBJ2-7; 15 bases are shared with TRBD2. The CDR3 totals 16 residues. Looked up from germline, CDR1 is SGHDT and CDR2 is YYEEEE. The V segment lost 4 bases and the J segment 3 bases; nucleotides outside the gene matches: 5. The CDR3 protein is CASSPRGLAGGYEQYF. CDR3 DNA sequence: TGTGCCAGCAGCCCGCGGGGACTAGCGGGGGGCTACGAGCAGTACTTC.

V usage is TRBV7-9 and J usage is TRBJ1-1, with D perhaps matching TRBD1 (5 bases). Looked up from germline, CDR1 is SEHNR and CDR2 is FQNEAQ (reference sequence). Trimming cost V 4 bases and J 0 bases, with 12 bases left between them. The CDR3 is 15 amino acids. The CDR3 nucleotides read TGTGCCAGCAGCTCGGGGGTGGGGATGAACACTGAAGCTTTCTTT. Translation: CASSSGVGMNTEAFF.

This chain uses TRBV19 with TRBJ2-7; possible D gene TRBD1, 5 bases. The germline V gene has CDR1 LNHDA and CDR2 SQIVND (reference sequence). Trimming removed 0 bases from V and 4 bases from J, with 13 bases in between. The CDR3 extends over 15 amino acids. The CDR3 DNA reads TGTGCCAGTAGTATAGAACTCGGCAGGGTGTACGAGCAGTACTTC. Its translation: CASSIELGRVYEQYF. Complete variable domain (other parts from reference TRBV19 and TRBJ2-7): DGGITQSPKYLFRKEGQNVTLSCEQNLNHDAMYWYRQDPGQGLRLIYYSQIVNDFQKGDIAEGYSVSREKKESFPLTVTSAQKNPTAFYLCASSIELGRVYEQYFGPGTRLTVT.

The V and J genes are TRBV6-5 and TRBJ2-2; the D gene is possibly TRBD2 (6 bases). V lost 6 bases and J 7 bases, leaving 15 bases between the germline ends. CDR1 MNHEY and CDR2 SVGAGI come from the germline V gene. The CDR3 consists of 14 residues. The CDR3 is CASRRSGVGGELFF. For the CDR3, the DNA is TGTGCCAGCAGACGATCGGGAGTTGGCGGGGAGCTGTTTTTT.

This chain connects TRBV18 to TRBJ2-5; 8 bases match TRBD2. The CDR3 is 13 amino acids. In germline, CDR1 is KGHSH, CDR2 LQKENI. The V and J ends lost 2 bases and 4 bases, in that order; junction bases with no gene match: 0. This CDR3 is CASSPGLAETQYF. CDR3 nucleotide sequence: TGTGCCAGCTCACCAGGACTAGCAGAGACCCAGTACTTC.

The rearrangement links TRBV29-1 to TRBJ1-5; D may be TRBD1 (5 bases). This CDR3 region has 13 residues. Germline CDR1 is SQVTM and CDR2 is ANQGSEA. V was shortened by 4 bases and J by 1 base, with 8 bases between the two germline ends. The CDR3 DNA follows: TGCAGCGTTGGGGGGGTGAGCAATCAGCCCCAGCATTTT. This sequence encodes CSVGGVSNQPQHF.

In its sample, this clone was seen a few times. The chain joins TRBV5-6 to TRBJ2-4, with D perhaps being TRBD1 or TRBD2 (6 bases each). This CDR3 has 17 amino acids. The V end was cut by 6 bases, the J end by 6 bases, with 25 bases between. Germline V gene lookup returns CDR1 SGHDT and CDR2 YYEEEE. The CDR3 protein is CASTPGAYGRAANIQYF. CDR3 nucleotides: TGTGCCAGCACCCCGGGGGCATACGGCAGGGCTGCAAACATTCAGTACTTC.

This clone came up a few times. The chain uses TRBV15 and TRBJ2-3; TRBD1 matches at 9 bases. The CDR3 extends over 16 amino acids. V dropped 3 bases and J dropped 3; count of bases not matched to a gene: 7. Germline loops: CDR1 LNHNV, CDR2 YYDKDF (reference sequence). The CDR3 loop is CATSREGQGTTDTQYF. Here the CDR3 DNA reads TGTGCCACCAGCAGGGAAGGACAGGGGACTACAGATACGCAGTATTTT.

The chain carries TRBV13 and TRBJ2-4, with D possibly TRBD1 on 6 matching bases. The germline V gene encodes CDR1 PRHDT and CDR2 FYEKMQ (reference sequence). The CDR3 has 16 residues. The V end was cut by 1 base, the J end by 0 bases, with 10 bases between. CDR3 sequence: CASSLALGAAKNIQYF. The CDR3 DNA reads as TGTGCCAGCAGCTTAGCACTGGGGGCAGCCAAAAACATTCAGTACTTC.

This clone occurred once. The chain has TRBV7-2 and TRBJ2-5; 7 bases agree with TRBD1. TRBJ2-7 explains the end of the DNA better; the J call may be wrong. The CDR3 sequence is 15 residues long. Germline values: CDR1 SGHTA, CDR2 FQGNSA. CDR3: CASSKFDRVPYEQYF. Here the CDR3 DNA reads TGTGCCAGCAGTAAGTTCGACAGGGTCCCCTACGAGCAGTACTTC.

V is TRBV5-8 and J is TRBJ2-1, with TRBD1 identical over 7 bases. With V trimmed by 4 bases and J by 5 bases, 9 bases remained unmatched. The germline CDR1 and CDR2 sequences are SGHTS and YDEGEE. The CDR3 is made up of 15 amino acids. CDR3 region: CASSPQGRKDNEQFF. The CDR3 nucleotides are TGTGCCAGCAGCCCACAGGGGCGTAAGGACAATGAGCAGTTCTTC.

This chain links TRBV11-2 with TRBJ1-2; D might be TRBD1 (5 bases). Germline CDR1 SGHAT, CDR2 FQNNGV. The CDR3 covers 15 residues. Trimming left V 1 base short and J 2 bases short, with 11 bases between. CDR3 sequence (DNA): TGTGCCAGCAGCTTAGGGGCAGGGATCAACTATGGCTACACCTTC. This translates into CASSLGAGINYGYTF.

This chain links TRBV27 with TRBJ1-6; 9 bases line up with TRBD1. The CDR3 loop spans 15 amino acids. Germline V CDR1 and CDR2: MNHEY, SMNVEV (reference sequence). V lost 7 bases and J lost 7; bases outside the gene matches: 8. CDR3 sequence reads: CASTTRGTGNSPLHF. The CDR3 coding sequence is TGTGCCAGCACCACCCGGGGGACAGGGAATTCACCCCTCCACTTT.

V and J are TRBV4-3 and TRBJ2-1; 7 bases line up with TRBD2. The J segment lost 2 bases and the V segment lost 2 bases, leaving 9 bases of the junction unmatched. The CDR3 has 17 residues. CDR1 and CDR2 (germline): LGHNA, YSLEER. In DNA form, the CDR3 reads TGCGCCAGCAGCCAAACACTAGCGCGTTTACCCTACAATGAGCAGTTCTTC. Translated, it gives CASSQTLARLPYNEQFF.

This clone occurred a few times. CDR3 bases: TGTGCCAGCAGCTTAGAAGGCAGAAGTAACTATGGCTACACCTTC. Amino acids: CASSLEGRSNYGYTF. The chain combines TRBV11-2 with TRBJ1-2; D gene ambiguous. The CDR3 runs 15 residues. CDR1 and CDR2 from the germline V gene are SGHAT and FQNNGV. V shed 0 bases and J shed 1 base, with 9 bases lying between them. Based on the CDR3 plus reference TRBV11-2 and TRBJ1-2, the full variable domain is EAGVAQSPRYKIIEKRQSVAFWCNPISGHATLYWYQQILGQGPKLLIQFQNNGVVDDSQLPKDRFSAERLKGVDSTLKIQPAKLEDSAVYLCASSLEGRSNYGYTFGSGTRLTVV.

V and J are TRBV7-9 and TRBJ2-1; no reliable D call. Between the trimmed V and J ends, which lost 2 bases and 4 bases, there was a span of 9 bases. The V gene's germline CDR1 is SEHNR and CDR2 FQNEAQ (reference sequence). The CDR3 runs 14 residues. The CDR3 region is CASSLMSAYNEQFF. The DNA of the CDR3 is TGTGCCAGCAGCTTAATGTCAGCGTACAATGAGCAGTTCTTC.

V is TRBV7-2 and J is TRBJ2-7; possible D gene TRBD2, 7 bases. Deletions cut 2 bases from V and 3 bases from J, with 17 bases between. The germline V gene has CDR1 SGHTA and CDR2 FQGNSA. The CDR3 runs to 16 residues. CDR3 sequence: CASSLMAGANIYEQYF. The CDR3 coding sequence is TGTGCCAGCAGCTTAATGGCGGGGGCCAACATCTACGAGCAGTACTTC.

V is TRBV2 and J is TRBJ1-2, with no clear D. The V end lost 6 bases, the J end lost 7 bases, and 9 bases lay between the germline ends. CDR1 and CDR2 from the germline V gene are SNHLY and FYNNEI. The CDR3 runs 11 residues. The CDR3 region is CASREGAGYTF. The CDR3 DNA reads as TGTGCCAGCAGGGAGGGAGCTGGCTACACCTTC.

The chain links TRBV29-1 to TRBJ1-5; D remains unclear. V was clipped by 4 bases and J by 4 bases, with 17 bases between them. From germline, CDR1 is SQVTM and CDR2 ANQGSEA. This CDR3 spans 15 amino acids. Here the CDR3 DNA reads TGCAGCGTTGGGCTACGGGGAGACCCAAATCAGCCCCAGCATTTT. This translates into CSVGLRGDPNQPQHF.

This rearrangement joins TRBV6-5 to TRBJ1-1; no clear D. Germline lookup yields CDR1 MNHEY and CDR2 SVGAGI. Between the trimmed V and J ends, which lost 8 bases and 0 bases, there was a span of 10 bases. The CDR3 is 13 residues long. The CDR3 spells CASWRQLNTEAFF. Written as DNA, the CDR3 is TGTGCCAGCTGGAGACAACTGAACACTGAAGCTTTCTTT.

V usage is TRBV30 and J usage is TRBJ1-1; no definite D call. The CDR3 is made up of 13 amino acids. CDR1 is GTSNPN, CDR2 SVGIG, per germline (reference sequence). Trimming cost V 0 bases and J 0 bases, with 5 bases left between them. CDR3 nucleotide sequence: TGTGCCTGGAGTGTACAGCTGAACACTGAAGCTTTCTTT. Residues: CAWSVQLNTEAFF.

The chain joins TRBV5-1 to TRBJ1-2; D perhaps matches TRBD1 (5 bases). V shed 2 bases and J shed 6 bases, with 11 bases lying between them. The CDR3 spans 13 residues. Germline-derived CDR1 and CDR2 are SGHRS and YFSETQ. As DNA, the CDR3 is TGCGCCAGCAGCTTCCGGGGGTTCGATGGCTACACCTTC. It translates to CASSFRGFDGYTF.

This chain uses TRBV18 with TRBJ1-2, with D maybe TRBD1 (5 bases). V lost 4 bases to trimming and J lost 6 bases, with 15 bases between them. CDR3 length: 14 residues. Germline V gene sequence: CDR1 KGHSH, CDR2 LQKENI. The CDR3 bases are TGTGCCAGCTCACGGTGGGCAGGGATCGATGGCTACACCTTC. Protein product: CASSRWAGIDGYTF.

The genes are TRBV4-2 and TRBJ2-2, with no clear D. Trimming left V 9 bases short and J 0 bases short, with 11 bases between. The length of the CDR3 is 14 residues. The V gene's germline CDR1 is LGHNA and CDR2 YNFKEQ. The CDR3: CASRPAANTGELFF. In DNA, the CDR3 is TGTGCCAGTAGACCAGCCGCGAACACCGGGGAGCTGTTTTTT.

The chain combines TRBV19 with TRBJ1-2; unclear D gene. Germline V gives CDR1 LNHDA, CDR2 SQIVND (reference sequence). The CDR3 sequence is 17 residues long. V lost 3 bases and J 3 bases, leaving 20 bases between the germline ends. The CDR3 DNA reads as TGTGCCAGTAGTATTTACCTATTCCCTTCAGTAGACTATGGCTACACCTTC. This codes for CASSIYLFPSVDYGYTF. The complete variable domain, with remaining parts taken from reference TRBV19 and TRBJ1-2, reads DGGITQSPKYLFRKEGQNVTLSCEQNLNHDAMYWYRQDPGQGLRLIYYSQIVNDFQKGDIAEGYSVSREKKESFPLTVTSAQKNPTAFYLCASSIYLFPSVDYGYTFGSGTRLTVV.

V and J are TRBV29-1 and TRBJ1-5; D is ambiguous. The V gene lost 5 bases and the J gene lost 11 bases, with 22 bases spanning the gap. The CDR3 sequence is 14 residues long. Germline assignment: CDR1 SQVTM and CDR2 ANQGSEA. This chain's CDR3 is CSVMIWGKQSAQHF. In DNA form, the CDR3 reads TGCAGCGTTATGATATGGGGAAAACAATCAGCCCAGCATTTT.